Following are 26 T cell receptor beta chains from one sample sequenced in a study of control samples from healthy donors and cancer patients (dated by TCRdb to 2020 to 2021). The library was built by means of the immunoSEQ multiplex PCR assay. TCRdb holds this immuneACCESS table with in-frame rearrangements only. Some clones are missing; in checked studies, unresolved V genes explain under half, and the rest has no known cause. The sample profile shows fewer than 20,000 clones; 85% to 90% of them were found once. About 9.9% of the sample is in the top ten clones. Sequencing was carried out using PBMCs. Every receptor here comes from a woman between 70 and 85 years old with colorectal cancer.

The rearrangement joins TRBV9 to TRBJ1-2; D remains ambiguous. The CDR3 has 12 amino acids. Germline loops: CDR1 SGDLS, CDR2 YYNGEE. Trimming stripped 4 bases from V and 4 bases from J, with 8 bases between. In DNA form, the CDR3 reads TGTGCCAGCAGCCCGCCCGCCTATGGCTACACCTTC. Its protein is CASSPPAYGYTF.

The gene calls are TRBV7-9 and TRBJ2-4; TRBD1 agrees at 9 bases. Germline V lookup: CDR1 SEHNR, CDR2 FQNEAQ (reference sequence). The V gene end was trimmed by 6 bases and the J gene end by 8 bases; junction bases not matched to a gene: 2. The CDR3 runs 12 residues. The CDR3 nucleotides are TGTGCCAGCAGTCGGACAGGGGACATTCAGTACTTC. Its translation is CASSRTGDIQYF. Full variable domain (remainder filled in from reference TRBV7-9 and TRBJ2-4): DTGVSQNPRHKITKRGQNVTFRCDPISEHNRLYWYRQTLGQGPEFLTYFQNEAQLEKSRLLSDRFSAERPKGSFSTLEIQRTEQGDSAMYLCASSRTGDIQYFGAGTRLSVL.

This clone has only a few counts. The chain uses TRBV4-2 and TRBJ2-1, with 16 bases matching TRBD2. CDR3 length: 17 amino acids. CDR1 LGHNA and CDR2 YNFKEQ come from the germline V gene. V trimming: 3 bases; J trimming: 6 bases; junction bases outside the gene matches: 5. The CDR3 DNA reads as TGTGCCAGCAGCCAGGCGGGACTAGCGGGAGGGGGCAATGAGCAGTTCTTC. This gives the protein CASSQAGLAGGGNEQFF.

Here the CDR3 reads CASSEAGGPNYGYTF. The CDR3 coding sequence is TGTGCCAGCAGTGAAGCCGGAGGGCCTAACTATGGCTACACCTTC. The gene calls are TRBV2 and TRBJ1-2; D gene ambiguous. The length of the CDR3 is 15 residues. V was pared by 0 bases and J by 0 bases, with 8 bases between. Germline V CDR1 and CDR2: SNHLY, FYNNEI.

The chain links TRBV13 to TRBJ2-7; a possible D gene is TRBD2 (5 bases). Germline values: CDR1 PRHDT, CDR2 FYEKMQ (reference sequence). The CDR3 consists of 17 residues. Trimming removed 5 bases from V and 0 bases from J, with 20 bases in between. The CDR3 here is CASSAHGLGSSSYEQYF. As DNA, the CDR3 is TGTGCCAGCAGCGCACATGGGTTGGGGAGTAGCTCCTACGAGCAGTACTTC.

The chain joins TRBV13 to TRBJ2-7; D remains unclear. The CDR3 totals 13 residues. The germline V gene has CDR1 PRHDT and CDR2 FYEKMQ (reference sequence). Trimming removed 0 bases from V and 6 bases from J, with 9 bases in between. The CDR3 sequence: CASSLGGFPEQYF. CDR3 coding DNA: TGTGCCAGCAGCTTAGGCGGTTTCCCCGAGCAGTACTTC. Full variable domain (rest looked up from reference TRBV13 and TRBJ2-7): AAGVIQSPRHLIKEKRETATLKCYPIPRHDTVYWYQQGPGQDPQFLISFYEKMQSDKGSIPDRFSAQQFSDYHSELNMSSLELGDSALYFCASSLGGFPEQYFGPGTRLTVT.

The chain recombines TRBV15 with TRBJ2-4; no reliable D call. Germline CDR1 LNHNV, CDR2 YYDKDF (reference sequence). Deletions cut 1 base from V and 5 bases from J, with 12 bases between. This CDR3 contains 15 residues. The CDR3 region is CATSRVGLVENIQYF. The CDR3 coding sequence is TGTGCCACCAGCAGAGTGGGGTTGGTGGAAAACATTCAGTACTTC.

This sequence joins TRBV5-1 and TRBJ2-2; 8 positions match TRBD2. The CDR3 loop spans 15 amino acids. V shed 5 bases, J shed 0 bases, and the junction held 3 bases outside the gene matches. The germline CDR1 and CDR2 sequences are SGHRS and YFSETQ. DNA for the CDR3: TGCGCCAGCAGACTGACTAGCGCGAACACCGGGGAGCTGTTTTTT. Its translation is CASRLTSANTGELFF. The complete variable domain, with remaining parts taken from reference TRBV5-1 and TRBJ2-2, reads KAGVTQTPRYLIKTRGQQVTLSCSPISGHRSVSWYQQTPGQGLQFLFEYFSETQRNKGNFPGRFSGRQFSNSRSEMNVSTLELGDSALYLCASRLTSANTGELFFGEGSRLTVL.

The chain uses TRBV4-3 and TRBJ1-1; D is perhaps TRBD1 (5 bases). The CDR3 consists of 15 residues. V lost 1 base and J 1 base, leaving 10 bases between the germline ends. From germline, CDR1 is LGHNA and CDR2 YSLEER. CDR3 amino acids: CASSQGGPKNTEAFF. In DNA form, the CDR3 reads TGCGCCAGCAGCCAAGGGGGACCGAAGAACACTGAAGCTTTCTTT.

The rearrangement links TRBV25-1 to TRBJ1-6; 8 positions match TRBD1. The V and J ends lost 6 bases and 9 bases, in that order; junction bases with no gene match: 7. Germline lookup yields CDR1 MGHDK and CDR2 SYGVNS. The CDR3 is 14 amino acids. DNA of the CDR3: TGTGCCAGCAGGCCCCGGGACAGGATTTCACCCCTCCACTTT. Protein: CASRPRDRISPLHF. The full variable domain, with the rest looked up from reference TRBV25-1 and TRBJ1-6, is EADIYQTPRYLVIGTGKKITLECSQTMGHDKMYWYQQDPGMELHLIHYSYGVNSTEKGDLSSESTVSRIRTEHFPLTLESARPSHTSQYLCASRPRDRISPLHFGNGTRLTVT.

The CDR3 sequence is CASSPRGVFSSYNEQFF. The CDR3 DNA reads TGTGCCAGCAGCCCAAGGGGGGTCTTTTCCTCCTACAATGAGCAGTTCTTC. This chain connects TRBV7-2 to TRBJ2-1, with D possibly being TRBD1 or TRBD2 (6 bases each). Between the trimmed V and J ends, which lost 5 bases and 0 bases, there was a span of 17 bases. Germline V gene lookup returns CDR1 SGHTA and CDR2 FQGNSA. The CDR3 runs 17 residues.

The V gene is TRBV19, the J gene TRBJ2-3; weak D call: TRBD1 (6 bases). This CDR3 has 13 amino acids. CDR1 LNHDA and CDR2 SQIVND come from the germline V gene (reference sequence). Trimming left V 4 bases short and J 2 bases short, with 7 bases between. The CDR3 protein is CASSNRATDTQYF. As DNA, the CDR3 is TGTGCCAGTAGTAACAGGGCCACAGATACGCAGTATTTT.

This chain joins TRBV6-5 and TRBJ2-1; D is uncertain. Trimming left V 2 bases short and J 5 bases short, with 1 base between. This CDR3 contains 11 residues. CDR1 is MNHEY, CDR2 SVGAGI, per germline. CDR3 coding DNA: TGTGCCAGCAGTTACAACAATGAGCAGTTCTTC. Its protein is CASSYNNEQFF.

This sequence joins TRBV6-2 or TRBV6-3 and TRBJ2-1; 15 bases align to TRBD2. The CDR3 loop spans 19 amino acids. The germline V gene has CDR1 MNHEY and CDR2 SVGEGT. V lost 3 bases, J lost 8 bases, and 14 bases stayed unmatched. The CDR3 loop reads CASSYSGLAGGLGWDEQFF. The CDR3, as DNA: TGTGCCAGCAGTTATTCCGGACTAGCGGGAGGGTTAGGTTGGGATGAGCAGTTCTTC.

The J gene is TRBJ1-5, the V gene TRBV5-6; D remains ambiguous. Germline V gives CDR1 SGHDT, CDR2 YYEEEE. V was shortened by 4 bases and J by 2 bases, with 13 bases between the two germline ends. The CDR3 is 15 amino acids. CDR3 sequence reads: CASSVWVQGNQPQHF. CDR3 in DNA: TGTGCCAGCAGCGTGTGGGTCCAGGGCAATCAGCCCCAGCATTTT.

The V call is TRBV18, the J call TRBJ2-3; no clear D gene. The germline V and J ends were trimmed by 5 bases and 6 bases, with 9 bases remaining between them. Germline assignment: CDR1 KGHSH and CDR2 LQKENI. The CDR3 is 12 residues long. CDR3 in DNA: TGTGCCAGCTCAAAAGAAAGGGATACGCAGTATTTT. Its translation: CASSKERDTQYF.

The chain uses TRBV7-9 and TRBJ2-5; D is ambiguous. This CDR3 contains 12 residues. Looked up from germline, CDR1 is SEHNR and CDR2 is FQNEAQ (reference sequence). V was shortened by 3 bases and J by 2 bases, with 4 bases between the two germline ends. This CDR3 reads CASSFSQETQYF. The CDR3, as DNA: TGTGCCAGCAGCTTCTCGCAAGAGACCCAGTACTTC.

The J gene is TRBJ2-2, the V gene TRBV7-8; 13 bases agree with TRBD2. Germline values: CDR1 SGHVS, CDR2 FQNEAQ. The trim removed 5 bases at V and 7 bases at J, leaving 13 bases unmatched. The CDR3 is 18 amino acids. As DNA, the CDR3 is TGTGCCAGCAGCGCCCCCCGCGGACTAGCGGGAGTCAACGGGGAGCTGTTTTTT. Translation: CASSAPRGLAGVNGELFF.

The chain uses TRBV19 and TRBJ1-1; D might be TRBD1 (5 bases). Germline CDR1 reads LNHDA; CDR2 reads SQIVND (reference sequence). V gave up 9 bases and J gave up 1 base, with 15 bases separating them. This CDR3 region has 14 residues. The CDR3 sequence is CASSPGAQNTEAFF. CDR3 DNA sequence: TGTGCCAGCTCGCCTGGGGCCCAGAACACTGAAGCTTTCTTT.

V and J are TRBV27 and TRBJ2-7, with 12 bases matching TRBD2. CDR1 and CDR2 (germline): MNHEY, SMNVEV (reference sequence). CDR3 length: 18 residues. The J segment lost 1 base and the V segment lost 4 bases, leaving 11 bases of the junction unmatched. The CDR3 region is CASSSSTSGGLLSYEQYF. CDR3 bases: TGTGCCAGCAGTTCGTCGACTAGCGGGGGCCTTCTATCCTACGAGCAGTACTTC.

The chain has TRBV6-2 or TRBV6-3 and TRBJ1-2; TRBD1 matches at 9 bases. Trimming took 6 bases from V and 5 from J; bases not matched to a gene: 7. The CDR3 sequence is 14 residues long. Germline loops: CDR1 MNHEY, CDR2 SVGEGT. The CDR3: CASSTQGARYGYTF. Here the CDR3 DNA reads TGTGCCAGCAGCACACAGGGGGCGAGGTATGGCTACACCTTC.

CDR3 sequence: CASSLGLAGATDTQYF. CDR3 sequence (DNA): TGTGCCAGCAGCTTGGGGCTAGCGGGAGCCACAGATACGCAGTATTTT. V is TRBV7-3 and J is TRBJ2-3; 10 bases align to TRBD2. J was trimmed by 2 bases and V by 3 bases; bases with no gene match: 5. The CDR3 spans 16 residues. CDR1 and CDR2 from the germline V gene are SGHTA and FQGTGA.

The chain's CDR3 is CASSQEEVVRLSNTIYF. The CDR3 DNA is TGCGCCAGCAGCCAAGAAGAGGTCGTCAGGCTTTCAAACACCATATATTTT. The rearrangement uses TRBV4-3 and TRBJ1-3; D uncertain. V lost 0 bases and J lost 6, with 18 bases in between. The CDR3 contains 17 residues. Germline CDR1 is LGHNA and CDR2 is YSLEER.

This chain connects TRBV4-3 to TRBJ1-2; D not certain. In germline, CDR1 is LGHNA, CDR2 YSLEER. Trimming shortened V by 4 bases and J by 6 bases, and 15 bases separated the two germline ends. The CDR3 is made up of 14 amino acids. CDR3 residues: CASSPTTSADGYTF. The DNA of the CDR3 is TGCGCCAGCAGCCCTACAACGAGCGCGGATGGCTACACCTTC.

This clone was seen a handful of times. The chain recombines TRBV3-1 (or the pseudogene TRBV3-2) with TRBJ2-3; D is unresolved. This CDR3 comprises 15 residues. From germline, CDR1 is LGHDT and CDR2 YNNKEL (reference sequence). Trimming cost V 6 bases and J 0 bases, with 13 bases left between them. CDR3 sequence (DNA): TGTGCCAGCAGTTACGGCAGGTATAGCACAGATACGCAGTATTTT. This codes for CASSYGRYSTDTQYF.

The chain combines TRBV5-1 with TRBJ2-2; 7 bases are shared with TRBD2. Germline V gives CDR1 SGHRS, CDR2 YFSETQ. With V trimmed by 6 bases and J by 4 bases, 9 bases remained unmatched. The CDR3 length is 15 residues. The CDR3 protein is CASKWGEGRTGELFF. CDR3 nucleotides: TGCGCCAGCAAGTGGGGGGAGGGCCGCACCGGGGAGCTGTTTTTT.